The entry below describes one TCR beta chain. Its antigen is unknown. The data belong to a study of blood T cells in healthy people across ages. Germline assignment: CDR1 MDHEN and CDR2 SYDVKM. With 8 bases clipped from V and 3 bases from J, the junction kept 8 bases outside the gene matches. The CDR3 covers 14 residues. Study outcomes and limitations: Age brought a roughly linear fall in TCR beta diversity measured per million T cells. Possibly, changes in expanded clonotypes were confounded because donor CMV status was unknown.

A sample-barcoded 5' primer and a J-beta primer mix were used in a second PCR of about 7 to 12 cycles. With 12 random nucleotides, a template-switch adaptor tagged each individual cDNA molecule. Each CDR3 protein gets one entry after TCRdb re-called the 5' RACE reads with MiXCR. Here the sample spans over a million distinct CDR3 sequences, 40% to 50% being singletons. Sequencing was done on a sample of blood. This TCR was sampled from a woman aged 60-75 years in good health. The V and J genes are TRBV28 and TRBJ2-3, with 7 bases that match TRBD1. This chain's CDR3 is CASQTEGATDTQYF. CDR3 sequence (DNA): TGTGCCAGCCAAACCGAGGGGGCGACAGATACGCAGTATTTT.